The 29 T cell receptor beta chains below were found in one sample sequenced in a study of blood T cell repertoires in COVID-19. The data were produced by immunoSEQ multiplex PCR, yet TCRdb's version contains in-frame clones alone and is incomplete. The profile shows about 190,000 clones, 75% to 90% of them singletons. The sample was peripheral blood. Receptor source: a man aged 25-40 years with acute or convalescent COVID-19.

The chain carries TRBV28 and TRBJ2-1, with 12 bases aligning to TRBD2. With V trimmed by 2 bases and J by 7 bases, 6 bases remained unmatched. Germline V gene sequence: CDR1 MDHEN, CDR2 SYDVKM. This CDR3 region has 16 residues. CDR3 protein: CASSLRLAGVGNEQFF. For the CDR3, the DNA is TGTGCCAGCAGTTTAAGACTAGCGGGAGTAGGGAATGAGCAGTTCTTC.

This clone was observed a handful of times. This chain uses TRBV29-1 with TRBJ1-3; 7 nucleotides line up with TRBD1. The CDR3 sequence is 13 residues long. Looked up from germline, CDR1 is SQVTM and CDR2 is ANQGSEA. Unmatched junction bases numbered 0, after V lost 2 bases and J lost 2 bases. In DNA form, the CDR3 reads TGCAGCGTTGAAACAGGGGCTGGAAACACCATATATTTT. It translates to CSVETGAGNTIYF.

The chain carries TRBV28 and TRBJ2-7, with TRBD2 matching 14 bases. CDR3 length: 14 residues. Germline V gene lookup returns CDR1 MDHEN and CDR2 SYDVKM. V gave up 8 bases and J gave up 3 bases; unmatched junction bases: 3. This CDR3 reads CASGTSGRSYEQYF. DNA for the CDR3: TGTGCCAGCGGGACTAGCGGGAGAAGCTACGAGCAGTACTTC.

As DNA, the CDR3 is TGTGCCAGCAGTGAGGGGGGAAATCAGCCCCAGCATTTT. Translation: CASSEGGNQPQHF. The rearrangement joins TRBV2 to TRBJ1-5, with D possibly matching TRBD1 (5 bases). There are 13 residues in the CDR3. Germline V gene sequence: CDR1 SNHLY, CDR2 FYNNEI. The V end was cut by 3 bases, the J end by 4 bases, with 7 bases between.

This clone was recorded once. The CDR3 here is CASGPGQTVAETQYF. DNA of the CDR3: TGTGCTAGTGGCCCCGGACAGACCGTCGCTGAGACCCAGTACTTC. The chain uses TRBV12-5 and TRBJ2-5; possible D gene TRBD1, 6 bases. The germline gives CDR1 LGHNT, CDR2 FRNRAP. V shed 6 bases and J shed 5 bases, with 19 bases lying between them. CDR3 length equals 15 residues.

V and J are TRBV3-1 (or the pseudogene TRBV3-2) and TRBJ2-2, with 10 positions matching TRBD2. Germline V gene sequence: CDR1 LGHDT, CDR2 YNNKEL (reference sequence). The CDR3 extends over 18 amino acids. V trimming: 0 bases; J trimming: 3 bases; junction bases outside the gene matches: 7. CDR3 amino acids: CASSQEGRSGGDTGELFF. The CDR3 DNA is TGTGCCAGCAGCCAAGAAGGACGGAGCGGGGGGGACACCGGGGAGCTGTTTTTT.

The chain carries TRBV6-5 and TRBJ1-5; 8 bases fit TRBD1. V shed 6 bases, J shed 5 bases, and the junction held 9 bases outside the gene matches. CDR1 MNHEY and CDR2 SVGAGI come from the germline V gene. This CDR3 has 15 amino acids. CDR3 in DNA: TGTGCCAGCAGCAGCCGGACAGGGAAGGATCAGCCCCAGCATTTT. The encoded protein is CASSSRTGKDQPQHF.

The V gene is TRBV24-1, the J gene TRBJ1-2; 8 nucleotides align to TRBD1. The ends lost 3 bases at V and 8 bases at J; junction bases unmatched: 16. This CDR3 contains 17 residues. Germline V gene data show CDR1 as KGHDR and CDR2 as SFDVKD. In DNA, the CDR3 is TGTGCCACCAGTGATCCTCAAGGACAGGGCCATCATACGGGCTACACCTTC. Amino acid sequence: CATSDPQGQGHHTGYTF.

This chain joins TRBV14 and TRBJ2-2; D gene unclear. The CDR3 covers 12 residues. Trimming cost V 4 bases and J 3 bases, with 3 bases left between them. Germline V lookup: CDR1 SGHDN, CDR2 FVKESK. The CDR3 region is CASSPYTGELFF. For the CDR3, the DNA is TGTGCCAGCAGCCCTTACACCGGGGAGCTGTTTTTT.

The chain carries TRBV5-5 and TRBJ2-4; weak D call: TRBD1 (5 bases). The CDR3 loop spans 14 amino acids. The V end lost 0 bases, the J end lost 10 bases, and 14 bases lay between the germline ends. Germline assignment: CDR1 SGHKS and CDR2 YYEKEE (reference sequence). CDR3 region: CASSLAEGAWIQYF. Here the CDR3 DNA reads TGTGCCAGCAGCTTGGCCGAAGGGGCATGGATTCAGTACTTC.

This chain uses TRBV5-1 with TRBJ2-7, with 9 nucleotides matching TRBD2. In germline, CDR1 is SGHRS, CDR2 YFSETQ. The J segment lost 4 bases and the V segment lost 2 bases, leaving 10 bases of the junction unmatched. The CDR3 consists of 16 residues. The CDR3 DNA reads TGCGCCAGCAGCTTTTCTAGCGGGGCCCTCGGGTACGAGCAGTACTTC. Translated, it gives CASSFSSGALGYEQYF.

The CDR3 DNA follows: TGCGCCAGCACCCCGTCGGGTTACGCCCAAGAGACCCAGTACTTC. Its translation is CASTPSGYAQETQYF. The V call is TRBV5-1, the J call TRBJ2-5; D is unresolved. The V gene lost 6 bases and the J gene lost 1 base, with 16 bases spanning the gap. The CDR3 is 15 amino acids. Germline values: CDR1 SGHRS, CDR2 YFSETQ.

V and J are TRBV7-2 and TRBJ2-7; D is unresolved. The CDR3 sequence is 12 residues long. The germline CDR1 and CDR2 sequences are SGHTA and FQGNSA. Trimming removed 5 bases from V and 3 bases from J, with 8 bases in between. The CDR3 sequence is CASSPRSYEQYF. Written as DNA, the CDR3 is TGTGCCAGCAGCCCACGCAGCTACGAGCAGTACTTC.

This chain uses TRBV18 with TRBJ1-5; the match to TRBD1 covers 8 bases. V shed 0 bases, J shed 6 bases, and the junction held 7 bases outside the gene matches. CDR3 length: 16 residues. Germline CDR1 KGHSH, CDR2 LQKENI. Here the CDR3 DNA reads TGTGCCAGCTCACCACCCGCAGGGGGCGAAGGTCAGCCCCAGCATTTT. This codes for CASSPPAGGEGQPQHF. The whole variable domain, remainder taken from reference TRBV18 and TRBJ1-5, is NAGVMQNPRHLVRRRGQEARLRCSPMKGHSHVYWYRQLPEEGLKFMVYLQKENIIDESGMPKERFSAEFPKEGPSILRIQQVVRGDSAAYFCASSPPAGGEGQPQHFGDGTRLSIL.

The rearrangement uses TRBV30 and TRBJ1-2, with D maybe TRBD1 (5 bases). The germline V gene has CDR1 GTSNPN and CDR2 SVGIG (reference sequence). This CDR3 is built from 14 residues. V lost 2 bases, J lost 7 bases, and 17 bases lay in between. In DNA form, the CDR3 reads TGTGCCTGGAGTCCTGGCATGGGGGAGGTTGGCTACACCTTC. It translates to CAWSPGMGEVGYTF.

The rearrangement uses TRBV30 and TRBJ1-1, with a possible D match to TRBD1 (5 bases). Germline V gives CDR1 GTSNPN, CDR2 SVGIG (reference sequence). The CDR3 runs to 12 residues. Trimming cost V 5 bases and J 10 bases, with 17 bases left between them. CDR3 loop: CAWSRDSRPAFF. The CDR3 nucleotides read TGTGCCTGGTCGCGGGACTCCCGGCCAGCTTTCTTT.

The rearrangement uses TRBV6-4 and TRBJ2-1, with 11 bases lining up with TRBD1. This CDR3 has 15 residues. V shed 0 bases, J shed 10 bases, and the junction held 5 bases outside the gene matches. The V gene's germline CDR1 is MRHNA and CDR2 SNTAGT. DNA for the CDR3: TGTGCCAGCAGTGACTCAGGACAGGGGGCAGGGGAGCAGTTCTTC. Encoded protein: CASSDSGQGAGEQFF.

The chain combines TRBV27 with TRBJ2-1, with D perhaps matching TRBD2 (7 bases). V was clipped by 0 bases and J by 8 bases, with 17 bases between them. The CDR3 is 16 amino acids. CDR1 is MNHEY, CDR2 SMNVEV, per germline (reference sequence). This chain's CDR3 is CASSLSFPRGGHEQFF. DNA of the CDR3: TGTGCCAGCAGTTTATCGTTCCCTAGGGGGGGCCATGAGCAGTTCTTC.

This rearrangement joins TRBV7-9 to TRBJ1-1; 9 bases are shared with TRBD1. V lost 5 bases and J lost 1; bases outside the gene matches: 2. CDR1 SEHNR and CDR2 FQNEAQ come from the germline V gene (reference sequence). The CDR3 length is 14 residues. The CDR3: CASSVGQGNTEAFF. The CDR3 DNA sequence: TGTGCCAGCAGCGTGGGACAGGGGAACACTGAAGCTTTCTTT. Complete variable domain (other parts from reference TRBV7-9 and TRBJ1-1): DTGVSQNPRHKITKRGQNVTFRCDPISEHNRLYWYRQTLGQGPEFLTYFQNEAQLEKSRLLSDRFSAERPKGSFSTLEIQRTEQGDSAMYLCASSVGQGNTEAFFGQGTRLTVV.

The V and J genes are TRBV28 and TRBJ2-5; 8 bases are shared with TRBD2. The CDR3 covers 15 residues. Germline CDR1 MDHEN, CDR2 SYDVKM. After removal of 3 bases from V and 0 bases from J, the junction contained 3 bases not matched to a gene. The CDR3 reads CASSLSGGYQETQYF. In DNA, the CDR3 is TGTGCCAGCAGTTTGAGCGGGGGTTACCAAGAGACCCAGTACTTC.

V usage is TRBV6-1 and J usage is TRBJ1-4; perhaps TRBD1 as D (5 bases). Germline values: CDR1 MNHNS, CDR2 SASEGT. The CDR3 has 17 amino acids. Trimming left V 3 bases short and J 6 bases short, with 20 bases between. The CDR3 DNA sequence: TGTGCCAGCAGTGACGACAGTCGCATTGTGTCGGATGAAAAACTGTTTTTT. The encoded protein is CASSDDSRIVSDEKLFF.

This chain uses TRBV7-8 with TRBJ1-1; TRBD1 might be the D (5 bases). Germline V gene data show CDR1 as SGHVS and CDR2 as FQNEAQ. The CDR3 is made up of 16 amino acids. V was shortened by 5 bases and J by 4 bases, with 20 bases between the two germline ends. CDR3 amino acids: CASSRRPGGTSTEAFF. For the CDR3, the DNA is TGTGCCAGCAGCCGCCGACCGGGGGGGACGAGCACTGAAGCTTTCTTT.

This chain links TRBV7-2 with TRBJ2-2; D uncertain. The V and J ends lost 5 bases and 2 bases respectively, with 3 bases between them. The CDR3 runs 12 residues. CDR1 and CDR2 from the germline V gene are SGHTA and FQGNSA. CDR3 amino acids: CASSTNTGELFF. CDR3 coding DNA: TGTGCCAGCAGCACAAACACCGGGGAGCTGTTTTTT.

V and J are TRBV10-3 and TRBJ1-2, with a possible D match to TRBD1 (5 bases). Germline V lookup: CDR1 ENHRY, CDR2 SYGVKD. CDR3 length: 14 residues. The V end was cut by 0 bases, the J end by 6 bases, with 11 bases between. The CDR3 nucleotides are TGTGCCATCAGTGAGTCTCTGACCAGGGATGGCTACACCTTC. Translated, it gives CAISESLTRDGYTF.

The rearrangement uses TRBV11-1 and TRBJ1-2, with 7 bases that match TRBD1. The length of the CDR3 is 12 residues. With 3 bases clipped from V and 6 bases from J, the junction kept 1 base outside the gene matches. The germline V gene has CDR1 SGHAT and CDR2 FQDESV (reference sequence). For the CDR3, the DNA is TGTGCCAGCAGCTTCGGGACAGATGGCTACACCTTC. It translates to CASSFGTDGYTF.

The rearrangement uses TRBV11-3 and TRBJ1-6; D might be TRBD1 (5 bases). Deletions cut 1 base from V and 8 bases from J, with 27 bases between. Germline values: CDR1 SGHNT, CDR2 YENEEA. The CDR3 has 20 residues. The DNA of the CDR3 is TGTGCCAGCAGCTTAGGGGTCAGGTCCAATTGGGGCCATAGGGATTCACCCCTCCACTTT. Amino acid sequence: CASSLGVRSNWGHRDSPLHF.

The gene calls are TRBV5-4 and TRBJ2-7; D may be TRBD2 (6 bases). Looked up from germline, CDR1 is SGHNT and CDR2 is YYREEE (reference sequence). Trimming stripped 4 bases from V and 6 bases from J, with 14 bases between. There are 13 residues in the CDR3. The CDR3, as DNA: TGTGCCAGCAGCCTAGGAGGGGAACGCGAGCAGTACTTC. Protein product: CASSLGGEREQYF.

Turning to this clone: This CDR3 is missing its conserved last phenylalanine or tryptophan, likely due to a read error. Because the CDR3's place on the DNA is in doubt, the DNA is left out and the CDR3 is given as listed by TCRdb. The chain is built from TRBV5-8 and TRBJ1-1; the DNA was not used to check the table's D call, TRBD1. Both ends counted, the CDR3 spans 11 residues. Germline V CDR1 and CDR2: SGHTS, YDEGEE. The CDR3 reads CASSLYTRPIM.

The rearrangement links TRBV2 to TRBJ1-6, with D perhaps TRBD1 (5 bases). This CDR3 is 13 amino acids long. Between the trimmed V and J ends, which lost 3 bases and 10 bases, there was a span of 10 bases. Germline values: CDR1 SNHLY, CDR2 FYNNEI. The CDR3 bases are TGTGCCAGCAGTGAGGGGGGAAGGTCACCCCTCCACTTT. Its translation is CASSEGGRSPLHF.